The 15 T cell receptor beta chains reported below all come from one sample, sequenced in a study of cytotoxic CD8 clonotypes in ibrutinib-treated CLL. This table comes from immunoSEQ multiplex PCR, and its TCRdb copy is limited to in-frame clones, with some not included. The sample holds over 70,000 clones, just over 85% seen once. The starting material was PBMCs, obtained before ibrutinib treatment. The source of these receptors is a human donor with chronic lymphocytic leukemia.

V and J are TRBV27 and TRBJ2-3; D is unresolved. From germline, CDR1 is MNHEY and CDR2 SMNVEV (reference sequence). Between the trimmed V and J ends, which lost 2 bases and 6 bases, there was a span of 12 bases. The CDR3 contains 14 residues. The CDR3 DNA reads TGTGCCAGCAGTTTAATGTTAGCCGCTGATACGCAGTATTTT. This encodes CASSLMLAADTQYF.

The chain recombines TRBV11-3 with TRBJ1-1; perhaps TRBD1 as D (5 bases). The germline V and J ends were trimmed by 1 base and 1 base, with 7 bases remaining between them. The CDR3 is made up of 14 amino acids. Germline V lookup: CDR1 SGHNT, CDR2 YENEEA. CDR3 amino acids: CASSLAQGNTEAFF. CDR3 DNA: TGTGCCAGCAGCTTAGCCCAGGGGAACACTGAAGCTTTCTTT.

This chain connects TRBV19 to TRBJ2-2; no firm D call. The V gene lost 5 bases and the J gene lost 0 bases, with 13 bases spanning the gap. CDR3 length: 16 residues. Germline loops: CDR1 LNHDA, CDR2 SQIVND (reference sequence). CDR3 region: CASSALAEPNTGELFF. In nucleotides, the CDR3 is TGTGCCAGTAGTGCGTTAGCAGAACCGAACACCGGGGAGCTGTTTTTT.

The chain links TRBV6-6 to TRBJ1-1; 8 bases are a match to TRBD1. This CDR3 is 13 amino acids long. The J segment lost 4 bases and the V segment lost 4 bases, leaving 2 bases of the junction unmatched. Germline CDR1 MNHNY, CDR2 SVGAGI (reference sequence). CDR3 in amino acids: CASSSGQGTEAFF. The CDR3 region has the DNA TGTGCCAGCAGTTCCGGACAGGGCACTGAAGCTTTCTTT.

The chain uses TRBV12-2 and TRBJ1-1; the listed D gene, TRBD1, was not tested against the DNA. TRBV12-2 is marked as a pseudogene. The CDR3 is made up of 12 amino acids. The CDR3 DNA follows: TGTGCAAGTCGCACGGGGACAGGTGAAGCTTTCTTT. It encodes CASRTGTGEAFF.

The gene calls are TRBV30 and TRBJ2-7, with 9 nucleotides matching TRBD1. Losses at the gene ends were 1 base for V and 2 bases for J; bases not matched to a gene: 15. Germline CDR1 reads GTSNPN; CDR2 reads SVGIG (reference sequence). The CDR3 extends over 18 amino acids. This CDR3 reads CAWSGRTGAIPSTYEQYF. The CDR3 DNA reads TGTGCCTGGAGTGGGCGGACAGGGGCCATCCCAAGCACCTACGAGCAGTACTTC.

The CDR3 nucleotides are TGTGCCAGCAGCCCCTTAAGACAGGGGGGTGATACTGAAGCTTTCTTT. Its protein is CASSPLRQGGDTEAFF. The V call is TRBV11-3, the J call TRBJ1-1; TRBD1 matches at 9 bases. Germline CDR1 and CDR2: SGHNT and YENEEA. V shed 5 bases, J shed 5 bases, and the junction held 12 bases outside the gene matches. This CDR3 is built from 16 residues.

The gene calls are TRBV2 and TRBJ2-3; D perhaps matches TRBD1 (8 bases). Deletions cut 3 bases from V and 5 bases from J, with 12 bases between. The CDR3 spans 14 residues. The V gene's germline CDR1 is SNHLY and CDR2 FYNNEI. In DNA, the CDR3 is TGTGCCAGCAGTGACACAGGGGGGGAAGATACGCAGTATTTT. It translates to CASSDTGGEDTQYF.

The table lists this clone with a few counts. The V call is TRBV7-6, the J call TRBJ2-7; TRBD2 might be the D (6 bases). V lost 5 bases and J 1 base, leaving 9 bases between the germline ends. The CDR3 has 13 residues. Germline V gives CDR1 SGHVS, CDR2 FNYEAQ. DNA of the CDR3: TGTGCCAGCAGCCCGGGGGAATCCTACGAGCAGTACTTC. Translation: CASSPGESYEQYF. Variable domain in full (rest from reference TRBV7-6 and TRBJ2-7): GAGVSQSPRYKVTKRGQDVALRCDPISGHVSLYWYRQALGQGPEFLTYFNYEAQQDKSGLPNDRFSAERPEGSISTLTIQRTEQRDSAMYRCASSPGESYEQYFGPGTRLTVT.

This sequence joins TRBV28 and TRBJ1-1, with D perhaps matching TRBD1 (5 bases). CDR3 length equals 13 residues. Trimming stripped 5 bases from V and 3 bases from J, with 10 bases between. Germline V lookup: CDR1 MDHEN, CDR2 SYDVKM. In DNA, the CDR3 is TGTGCCAGCAGTACTCAGGGCTACACTGAAGCTTTCTTT. It codes for CASSTQGYTEAFF.

The chain recombines TRBV7-6 with TRBJ2-3; TRBD2 matches at 9 bases. J gave up 0 bases and V 5 bases, and 12 bases lay outside the gene matches. The CDR3 runs 18 residues. CDR1 and CDR2 (germline): SGHVS, FNYEAQ. The CDR3 nucleotides read TGTGCCAGCAGCCCCATCCCTAGCGGGGCCACTAGCACAGATACGCAGTATTTT. It translates to CASSPIPSGATSTDTQYF.

This chain links TRBV7-3 with TRBJ2-6; 9 nucleotides match TRBD2. The CDR3 has 18 amino acids. Germline CDR1 reads SGHTA; CDR2 reads FQGTGA. Trimming took 0 bases from V and 0 from J; bases not matched to a gene: 3. Written as DNA, the CDR3 is TGTGCCAGCAGCTTAACGGGTAGCGGGAGCTCTGGGGCCAACGTCCTGACTTTC. As protein: CASSLTGSGSSGANVLTF.

This rearrangement joins TRBV4-1 to TRBJ1-5; perhaps TRBD1 as D (5 bases). V lost 0 bases and J 6 bases, leaving 6 bases between the germline ends. Germline lookup yields CDR1 MGHRA and CDR2 YSYEKL. This CDR3 comprises 13 residues. CDR3 nucleotides: TGCGCCAGCAGCCAAGAAAGGGGTCAGCCCCAGCATTTT. Its translation is CASSQERGQPQHF.

This clone was counted a few times. The CDR3 sequence: CASSSGVNTEAFF. The CDR3 DNA reads as TGTGCCAGTAGTAGCGGGGTGAACACTGAAGCTTTCTTT. The chain carries TRBV19 and TRBJ1-1; no firm D call. CDR3 size: 13 residues. Germline V lookup: CDR1 LNHDA, CDR2 SQIVND (reference sequence). With 4 bases removed from V and 0 bases from J, the gap between germline ends came to 6 bases.

This clone was seen only once. The gene calls are TRBV18 and TRBJ2-1; 11 bases align to TRBD2. The germline V gene encodes CDR1 KGHSH and CDR2 LQKENI. The CDR3 contains 17 residues. V lost 4 bases and J lost 8; bases outside the gene matches: 13. Written as DNA, the CDR3 is TGTGCCAGCTCACAATACCCCGGGACTAGCGGTTTCGATGAGCAGTTCTTC. This encodes CASSQYPGTSGFDEQFF.